The clone carrying this T cell receptor beta chain was observed at least ten times. These data come from a study of T-cell reconstitution after alpha-beta-depleted transplantation in children. The germline V gene has CDR1 SGHRS and CDR2 YFSETQ. Between the trimmed V and J ends, which lost 2 bases and 2 bases, there was a span of 10 bases. This CDR3 is built from 14 residues. Preparing the TCRbeta library involved the use of unique molecular identifiers. From the PCR reads, TCRdb called clonotypes with MiXCR, one entry per CDR3 protein. The sample contains about 170,000 distinct CDR3 sequences, approximately 10% of which appear only once.

The sample in question was PBMCs, obtained before TCRalphabeta/CD19-depleted stem cell transplant. The sequence came from a boy younger than 10 with acute myeloid leukemia, due to receive a stem cell transplant. The J gene is TRBJ1-1, the V gene TRBV5-1; perhaps TRBD1 as D (5 bases). The CDR3 DNA follows: TGCGCCAGCAGCTTAACGACAGATAACACTGAAGCTTTCTTT. Translated, it gives CASSLTTDNTEAFF.